This T cell receptor (beta chain) was recovered during a study of human T cells and chemical hapten exposure (dated by TCRdb to the early 2020s). Context from the whole study: For sensitization, 2% DPC in acetone was applied to a roughly 2 cm by roughly 2 cm area of upper inner arm skin. Libraries were combined into a pool for sequencing, and differences in TCR yield between samples came mainly from small differences in library volumes within the pool. Weekly therapeutic DPC doses were additionally applied to the scalp of patients throughout the roughly 23-week study period. The study tracked peripheral blood TCR repertoire changes in vivo during primary and secondary sensitization to the hapten diphenylcyclopropenone (DPC) in alopecia patients. Blood for TCR sequencing was provided by twenty-nine alopecia patients at one to four time points (pre-sensitization, 2, 6 and 24 weeks). Most of the patients in the cohort were female, and the cohort covered alopecia areata with under or over 50% scalp involvement, alopecia totalis and alopecia universalis. Blood samples were taken from patients before sensitization (week 0) and then at 2, 6 and about 24 weeks after DPC sensitization. Patch testing was done on the upper back using Finn chambers containing 0.01% DPC, and results were scored after 6 days according to International Contact Dermatitis Research Group standards. Results and caveats for the whole study, not just this receptor: All patients had alopecia, a presumed autoimmune disease, so their immune response might differ from that of healthy individuals. Patch test score correlated positively with the number of PT1 expanded TCRs, reaching significance at thresholds 8, 16 and 32 but not at 4. After repeated subsampling, the strength of the expansion versus patch-test correlation and the threshold at which it became significant changed. DPC sensitization did not change the number of TCRs with a frequency above 1 in 1000, and there was no evidence of changes in global repertoire structure. Significantly more large CDR3 similarity clusters were formed by expanded TCRs than by pre-sensitization or healthy control sets, consistent with antigen-driven responses.

The library was built by means of RACE. The listed sequencing device is NextSeq 500. During library preparation, unique molecular identifiers were attached to individual cDNA molecules so that TCRs could be counted in a quantitative, reproducible way. For every blood RNA sample, sequencing covered both the TCR alpha and TCR beta chains. The authors processed their data as follows. Samples had a median of about 90,000 TCRs, with a range from roughly 23,224 to 700,000. The Decombinator software suite was used to annotate V, J and CDR3 in the TCR reads. To make PS versus PT1 abundance plots, every sample was subsampled to the same number of TCRs (28,000). TCRs were defined as expanded if absent before sensitization and observed at least eight times at the 2-week time point. TCRdb reran the public reads through fastp at Q25 and MiXCR, keeping productive beta chains. Every CDR3 protein is listed once, alongside the most common genes and DNA of its rows. The authors' filters were not applied to this entry. The sample table holds under 130,000 distinct CDR3 sequences, of which 9.5% to 12% were seen once. The ten largest clones represent 3.5% of the sample.

This clonotype turned up a few times. It has no known antigen specificity. No clone much larger than this one lies a single base away; base qualities are absent. Read against the paper, the sample's time point label means: patch test 1, 2 weeks after DPC sensitization. The treatment or condition label, as the study defines it: therapeutic diphenylcyclopropenone sensitization with weekly scalp DPC. At every patch-test visit, the blood draw took place before the patch test was put on. Patients were eligible if aged 18 to 70, diagnosed with alopecia and judged suitable for DPC therapy, and pregnant patients were excluded. Unfractionated whole blood was collected in Tempus Blood RNA tubes, and total RNA was extracted from that blood. This sample comprised whole blood, obtained in connection with sensitization to the hapten diphenylcyclopropenone (DPC). The origin of this receptor is a woman aged 40 to 55 with alopecia areata. Some clones in this sample may be carry-over from other donors' samples.

In nucleotides, the sequence is TGTGCCAGCAGCGTAGGGGGGCGGACAGGGGTCGAGCTGAACTCTGGAAACACCATATATTTT. This is translated as CASSVGGRTGVELNSGNTIYF. The rearranged chain carries TRBV9 and TRBJ1-3; TRBD1 agrees with 9 junctional bases. Reading from cysteine to phenylalanine, the CDR3 counts 21 amino acids. Only CDR3 DNA remains: 63 bases, in frame from the first base. The germline V and J ends show losses of 0 bases and 0 bases respectively, and no gene match explains 16 bases of the junction. CDR1 SGDLS and CDR2 YYNGEE were looked up in the germline V gene.